This T cell receptor (beta chain) appears in the sequencing data of a study of T-cell reconstitution after alpha-beta-depleted transplantation in children. The authors prepared the TCRbeta library with unique molecular identifiers. TCRdb re-analysed the PCR reads in MiXCR, keeping a single row per CDR3 protein. The sample holds fewer than 700,000 distinct CDR3 sequences, over 10% seen once. There are a few counts of this clonotype. The source of this sequence is a male patient younger than 18 who had a stem cell transplant for acute myeloid leukemia, so the T cells may come from the graft donor. The specimen comprised PBMCs, mostly from graft donor cells, sampled 360 days after TCRalphabeta/CD19-depleted stem cell transplant.

The CDR3 region has the DNA TGTGCCAGCAGCCTAAGCGGGCAAGTCCCGTACTTC. Its protein is CASSLSGQVPYF. This sequence joins TRBV12-3 or TRBV12-4 and TRBJ2-7; D possibly corresponds to TRBD2 (6 bases). Between the trimmed V and J ends, which lost 6 bases and 12 bases, there was a span of 18 bases. The CDR3 has 12 residues.